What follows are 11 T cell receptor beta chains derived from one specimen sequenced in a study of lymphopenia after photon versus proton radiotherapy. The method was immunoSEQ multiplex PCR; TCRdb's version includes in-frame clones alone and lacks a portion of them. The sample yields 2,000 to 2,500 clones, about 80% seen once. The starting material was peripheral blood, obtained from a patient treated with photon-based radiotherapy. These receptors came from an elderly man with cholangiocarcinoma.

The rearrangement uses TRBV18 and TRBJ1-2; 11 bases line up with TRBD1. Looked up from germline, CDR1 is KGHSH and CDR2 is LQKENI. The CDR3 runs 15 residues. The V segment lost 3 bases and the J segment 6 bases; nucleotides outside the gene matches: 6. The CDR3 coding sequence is TGTGCCAGCTCACCCGGACAGGGGGCGCGGGATGGCTACACCTTC. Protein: CASSPGQGARDGYTF.

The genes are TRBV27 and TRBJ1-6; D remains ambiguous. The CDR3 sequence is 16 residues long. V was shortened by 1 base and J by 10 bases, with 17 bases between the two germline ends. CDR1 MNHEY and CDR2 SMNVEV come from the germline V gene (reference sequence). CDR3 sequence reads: CASSLWAVSFISPLHF. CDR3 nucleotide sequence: TGTGCCAGCAGTTTATGGGCCGTATCCTTCATCTCACCCCTCCACTTT.

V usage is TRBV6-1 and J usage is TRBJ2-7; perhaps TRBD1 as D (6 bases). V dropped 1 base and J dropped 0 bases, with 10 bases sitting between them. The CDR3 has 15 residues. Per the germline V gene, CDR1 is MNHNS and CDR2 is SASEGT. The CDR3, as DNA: TGTGCCAGCAGTGAAGGGACAGCCAGCTCCTACGAGCAGTACTTC. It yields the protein CASSEGTASSYEQYF.

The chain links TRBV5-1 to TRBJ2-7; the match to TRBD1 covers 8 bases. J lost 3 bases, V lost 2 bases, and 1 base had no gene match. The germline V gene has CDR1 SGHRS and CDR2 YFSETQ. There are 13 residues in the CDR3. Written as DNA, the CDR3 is TGCGCCAGCAGCTTACAGGGGGGCTACGAGCAGTACTTC. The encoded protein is CASSLQGGYEQYF.

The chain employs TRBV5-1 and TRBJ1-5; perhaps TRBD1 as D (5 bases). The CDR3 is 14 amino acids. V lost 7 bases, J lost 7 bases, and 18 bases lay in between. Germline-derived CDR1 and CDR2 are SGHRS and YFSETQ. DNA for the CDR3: TGCGCCAGCTCCCCAACGGGGGGAAAACAGCCCCAGCATTTT. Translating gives CASSPTGGKQPQHF.

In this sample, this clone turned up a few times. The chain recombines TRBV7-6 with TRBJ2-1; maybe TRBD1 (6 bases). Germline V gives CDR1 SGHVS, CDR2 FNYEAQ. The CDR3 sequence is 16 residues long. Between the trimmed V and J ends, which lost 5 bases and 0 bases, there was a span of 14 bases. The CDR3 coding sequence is TGTGCCAGCAGCCGGACAGCTTATCACTCCTACAATGAGCAGTTCTTC. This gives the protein CASSRTAYHSYNEQFF.

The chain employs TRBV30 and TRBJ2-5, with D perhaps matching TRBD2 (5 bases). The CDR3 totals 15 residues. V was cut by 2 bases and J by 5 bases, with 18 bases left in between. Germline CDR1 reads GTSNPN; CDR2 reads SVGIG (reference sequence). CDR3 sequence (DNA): TGTGCCTGGAGTTTTCTAGCCTCGCGGGCGGAGACCCAGTACTTC. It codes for CAWSFLASRAETQYF.

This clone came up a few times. CDR3 residues: CAISGPGQGGSGDGYTF. The CDR3 coding sequence is TGTGCCATCAGTGGACCGGGACAGGGGGGTTCCGGGGATGGCTACACCTTC. V and J are TRBV10-3 and TRBJ1-2, with 11 positions matching TRBD1. Trimming took 4 bases from V and 6 from J; bases not matched to a gene: 13. Germline V CDR1 and CDR2: ENHRY, SYGVKD. CDR3 size: 17 residues.

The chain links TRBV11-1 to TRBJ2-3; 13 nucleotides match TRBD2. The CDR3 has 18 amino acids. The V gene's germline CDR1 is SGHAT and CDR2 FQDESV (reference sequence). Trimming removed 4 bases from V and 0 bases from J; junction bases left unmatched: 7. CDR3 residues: CASSSLGLAGASTDTQYF. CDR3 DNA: TGTGCCAGCAGCTCCCTCGGACTAGCGGGGGCTAGCACAGATACGCAGTATTTT.

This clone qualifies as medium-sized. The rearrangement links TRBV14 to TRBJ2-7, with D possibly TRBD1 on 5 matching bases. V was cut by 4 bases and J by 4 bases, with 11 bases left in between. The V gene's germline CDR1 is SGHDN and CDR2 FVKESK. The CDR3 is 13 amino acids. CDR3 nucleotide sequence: TGTGCCAGCAGCCCAGGGATGAGGTACGAGCAGTACTTC. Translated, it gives CASSPGMRYEQYF.

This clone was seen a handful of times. This chain's CDR3 is CASSLGIMETQYF. CDR3 DNA: TGTGCCAGCAGCTTAGGAATTATGGAGACCCAGTACTTC. J is TRBJ2-5 and V is TRBV11-1; no clear D. V gave up 1 base and J gave up 5 bases, with 8 bases separating them. This CDR3 region has 13 residues. CDR1 SGHAT and CDR2 FQDESV come from the germline V gene (reference sequence). Based on the CDR3 plus reference TRBV11-1 and TRBJ2-5, the full variable domain is EAEVAQSPRYKITEKSQAVAFWCDPISGHATLYWYRQILGQGPELLVQFQDESVVDDSQLPKDRFSAERLKGVDSTLKIQPAELGDSAMYLCASSLGIMETQYFGPGTRLLVL.